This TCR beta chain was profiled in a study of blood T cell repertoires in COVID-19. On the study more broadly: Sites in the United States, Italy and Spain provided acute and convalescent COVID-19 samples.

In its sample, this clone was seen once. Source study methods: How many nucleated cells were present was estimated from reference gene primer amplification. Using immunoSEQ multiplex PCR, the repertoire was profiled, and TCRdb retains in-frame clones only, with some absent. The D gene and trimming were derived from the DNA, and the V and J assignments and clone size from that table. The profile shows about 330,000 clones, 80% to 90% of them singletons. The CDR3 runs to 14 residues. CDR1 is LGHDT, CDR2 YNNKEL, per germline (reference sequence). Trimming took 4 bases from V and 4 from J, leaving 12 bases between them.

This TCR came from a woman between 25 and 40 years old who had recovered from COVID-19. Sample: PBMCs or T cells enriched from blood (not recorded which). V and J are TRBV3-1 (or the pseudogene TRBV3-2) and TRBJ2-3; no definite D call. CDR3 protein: CASSRRSSPDTQYF. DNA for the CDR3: TGTGCCAGCAGCCGACGGAGTTCCCCAGATACGCAGTATTTT.